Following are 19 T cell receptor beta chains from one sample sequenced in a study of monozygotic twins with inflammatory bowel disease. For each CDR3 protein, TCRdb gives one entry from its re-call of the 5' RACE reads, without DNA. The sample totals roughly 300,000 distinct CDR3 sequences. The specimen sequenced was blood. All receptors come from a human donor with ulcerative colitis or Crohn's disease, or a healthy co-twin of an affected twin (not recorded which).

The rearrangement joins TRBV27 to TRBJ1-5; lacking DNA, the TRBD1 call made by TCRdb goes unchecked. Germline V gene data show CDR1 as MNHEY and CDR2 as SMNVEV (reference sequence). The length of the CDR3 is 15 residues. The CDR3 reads CASSLDRDRVPPQHF.

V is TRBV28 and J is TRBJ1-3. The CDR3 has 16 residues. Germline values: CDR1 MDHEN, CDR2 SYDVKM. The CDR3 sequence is CASSFSDRGGGNTIYF.

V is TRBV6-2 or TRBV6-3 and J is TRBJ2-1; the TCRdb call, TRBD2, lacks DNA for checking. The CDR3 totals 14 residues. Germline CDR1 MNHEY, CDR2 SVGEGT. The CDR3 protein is CASARSGAYNEQFF.

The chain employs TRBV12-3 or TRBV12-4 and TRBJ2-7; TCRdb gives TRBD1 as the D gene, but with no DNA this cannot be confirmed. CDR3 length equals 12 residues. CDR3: CASKTDAYEQYF.

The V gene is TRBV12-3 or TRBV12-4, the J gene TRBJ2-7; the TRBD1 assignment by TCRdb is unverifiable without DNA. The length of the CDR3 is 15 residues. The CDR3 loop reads CASCVTGGRSYEQYF.

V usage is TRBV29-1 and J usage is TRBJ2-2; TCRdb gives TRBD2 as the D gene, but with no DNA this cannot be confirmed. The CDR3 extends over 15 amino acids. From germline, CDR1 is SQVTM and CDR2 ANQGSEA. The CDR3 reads CSARLAGVNTGELFF.

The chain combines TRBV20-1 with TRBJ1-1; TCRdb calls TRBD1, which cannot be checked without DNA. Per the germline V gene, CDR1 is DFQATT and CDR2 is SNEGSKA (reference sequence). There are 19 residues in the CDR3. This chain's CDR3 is CSAPEPMTGGHLYLTEAFF.

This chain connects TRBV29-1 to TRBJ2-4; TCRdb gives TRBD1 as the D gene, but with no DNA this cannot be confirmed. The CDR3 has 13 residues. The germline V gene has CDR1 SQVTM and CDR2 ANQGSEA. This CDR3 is CSIPAGERNIQYF. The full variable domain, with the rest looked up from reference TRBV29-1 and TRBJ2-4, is SAVISQKPSRDICQRGTSLTIQCQVDSQVTMMFWYRQQPGQSLTLIATANQGSEATYESGFVIDKFPISRPNLTFSTLTVSNMSPEDSSIYLCSIPAGERNIQYFGAGTRLSVL.

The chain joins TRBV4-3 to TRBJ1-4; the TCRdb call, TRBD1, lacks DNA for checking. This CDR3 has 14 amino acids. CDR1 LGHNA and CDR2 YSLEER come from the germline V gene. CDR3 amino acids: CASSRGTVRPSLFF.

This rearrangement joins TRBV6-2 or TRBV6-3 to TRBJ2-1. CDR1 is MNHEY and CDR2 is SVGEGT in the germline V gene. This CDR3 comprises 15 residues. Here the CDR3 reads CASSFLRLSYNEQFF.

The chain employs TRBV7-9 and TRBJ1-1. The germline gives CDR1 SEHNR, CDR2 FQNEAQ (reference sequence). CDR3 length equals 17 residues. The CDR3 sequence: CASSLTQAVLVNTEAFF.

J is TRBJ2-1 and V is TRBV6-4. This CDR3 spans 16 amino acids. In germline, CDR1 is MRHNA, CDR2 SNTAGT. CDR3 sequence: CASRRDWRSSYNEQFF.

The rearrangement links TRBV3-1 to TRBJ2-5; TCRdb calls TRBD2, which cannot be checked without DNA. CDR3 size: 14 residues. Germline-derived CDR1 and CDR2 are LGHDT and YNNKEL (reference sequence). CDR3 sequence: CASSPWTGKETQYF.

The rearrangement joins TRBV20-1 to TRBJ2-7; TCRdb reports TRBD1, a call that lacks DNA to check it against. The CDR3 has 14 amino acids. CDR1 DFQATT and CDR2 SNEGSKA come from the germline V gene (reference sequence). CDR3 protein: CSAPGLASSYEQYF.

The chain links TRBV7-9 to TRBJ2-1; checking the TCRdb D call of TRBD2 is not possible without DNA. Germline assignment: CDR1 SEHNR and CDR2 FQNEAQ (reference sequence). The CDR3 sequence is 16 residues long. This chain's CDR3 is CASSFGLAGARDEQFF.

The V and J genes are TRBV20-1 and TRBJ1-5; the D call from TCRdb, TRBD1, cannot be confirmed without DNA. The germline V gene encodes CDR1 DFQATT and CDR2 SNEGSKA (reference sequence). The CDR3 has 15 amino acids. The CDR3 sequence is CSVEGGQGRNQPQHF.

CDR3 amino acids: CATTRQGTEEQFF. V usage is TRBV24-1 and J usage is TRBJ2-1; the TRBD2 assignment by TCRdb is unverifiable without DNA. CDR3 length equals 13 residues. Per the germline V gene, CDR1 is KGHDR and CDR2 is SFDVKD.

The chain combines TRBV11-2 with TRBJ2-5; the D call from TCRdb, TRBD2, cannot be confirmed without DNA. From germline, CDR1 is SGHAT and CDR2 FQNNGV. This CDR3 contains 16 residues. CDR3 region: CASRAKLEQVPETQYF.

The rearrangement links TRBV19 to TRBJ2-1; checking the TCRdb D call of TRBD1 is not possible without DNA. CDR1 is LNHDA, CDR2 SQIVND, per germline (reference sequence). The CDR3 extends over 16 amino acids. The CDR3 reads CASSVGGDSLYNEQFF.